This TCR beta chain was captured in a study of CD8 T cells in acute hepatitis C reinfection (dated by TCRdb to the early 2020s). General notes on the study: The TCRbeta repertoire of CD8+ T cells specific for the HCV NS3-1073 epitope was profiled during acute infection and after viral clearance. A few spontaneous resolvers provided paired acute and follow-up samples.

Details on this clone: The antigen it recognizes is unknown. No base qualities exist here, and no much larger clone lies one base off it.

Genomic DNA was extracted from FACS-sorted cells, and TCRbeta chains were sequenced through the commercial immunoSEQ service. From the authors' description of their analysis: ImmunoSEQ Analyzer software v3.0 and R v3.5.1 were the tools used to analyze the repertoire data. Only productive rearrangements were analyzed, as sequences containing stop codons or out-of-frame rearrangements were removed. Simpson diversity, Shannon entropy, CDR3 length and nucleotide addition metrics were obtained from the sequencing provider. Clonotypes were categorized by frequency as dominant, sub-dominant, low or lowest abundance, and clonotypes below 0.1% were excluded from most analyses. Any CDR3 amino acid clonotype present in at least two subjects at a cumulative frequency of at least 0.5% was labeled public. TCRdb stores this immuneACCESS table with in-frame sequences only. Part of the clones is absent; in the studies checked, under half of the shortfall reflects unresolved V genes, and no reason is known for the rest. The V and J calls and clone size come from that table; D and trimming were worked out from the DNA. The sample contains about 38,000 clones, approximately 90% of them found a single time. Clones ranked in the top ten supply 0.5% of the sample.

The full study reports these points: Because bulk sequencing was performed on the TCRbeta chain only, alphabeta pairing of public clonotypes could not be determined. CDR3 sequences shared with other epitopes were rare, and differing sequencing approaches may have limited exact matching. About 13 public clonotypes were found regardless of outcome; one public clonotype used V04-02/J02-02. NS3-1073 specific cells were too rare to sort in chronically infected subjects, so no follow-up repertoires exist for those subjects. The NS3-1073 specific repertoires were highly diverse, and diversity did not differ significantly among acute resolver, follow-up resolver and acute chronic samples.

Reading the label with the study, this specimen's time point is: naive CD8 control sorted from an acute-time-point sample. Enrolled in the Montreal Hepatitis C Cohort (HEPCO) in Canada, the donors were people who inject drugs, and these donors were followed every 3 months. A positive HCV RNA or antibody test that followed a negative test within the previous 24 weeks was the definition used for acute primary HCV infection. Cells were surface stained with CD3, CD8 and CD45RO antibodies, and an aqua fixable dye was used to exclude dead cells. About six subjects who developed chronic infection, defined as HCV RNA positivity at 24 weeks, were also included in the cohort. Frozen stocks of peripheral blood mononuclear cells were first thawed, after which negative isolation of CD8+ T cells was carried out using the MACS CD8+ T cell Isolation Kit. A BD FACSAria II cell sorter was used to sort the cells.

This sequence was found in a man aged 25-45 years with chronic hepatitis C. The material sequenced was naive CD8+ T cells from PBMCs. Read against the paper, the sample's cell subset or site label means: sorted total naive CD45RO-negative CD8+ T cells.

The CDR3 region has the sequence CASRAETSTDTQYF. The DNA sequence reads TGTGCCAGCAGAGCGGAAACTAGCACAGATACGCAGTATTTT. The rearrangement joined TRBV2 to TRBJ2-3; possibly the D gene is TRBD2, per 5 matching bases. V is pared back by 6 bases and J by 0 bases, with 10 bases lying between the germline termini. Taken from the germline V gene, the CDR1 and CDR2 loops are SNHLY and FYNNEI. The CDR3 covers 14 residues, taking in both the cysteine and the phenylalanine. The kept DNA is CDR3 alone, 42 bases in frame from the first base. When the CDR3 is completed using the reference TRBV2 and TRBJ2-3 genes on either side, the full variable domain is EPEVTQTPSHQVTQMGQEVILRCVPISNHLYFYWYRQILGQKVEFLVSFYNNEISEKSEIFDDQFSVERPDGSNFTLKIRSTKLEDSAMYFCASRAETSTDTQYFGPGTRLTVL.